The 18 T cell receptor beta chains reported below all come from one sample, sequenced in a study of blood T cell repertoires in COVID-19. The table came from immunoSEQ multiplex PCR; TCRdb's copy has only in-frame clones and leaves some out. The table shows 95,000 to 100,000 clones, with around 85% occurring only once. Sample: peripheral blood. The origin of the receptors is a woman aged 70-85 years with active or convalescent COVID-19.

This rearrangement joins TRBV11-2 to TRBJ2-3, with D maybe TRBD1 (6 bases). CDR1 and CDR2 (germline): SGHAT, FQNNGV. V shed 5 bases and J shed 0 bases, with 18 bases lying between them. This CDR3 spans 17 amino acids. The CDR3: CASSPLVGGGSTDTQYF. CDR3 nucleotides: TGTGCCAGCAGCCCTTTGGTTGGGGGCGGGAGCACAGATACGCAGTATTTT.

As regards this clone: One end of the junction varies from germline; a read error may be responsible. CDR3 protein: CASSVSGTRTYEQYF. For the CDR3, the DNA is TGTGCCAGCAGTGTATCCGGGACTAGAACCTACGAGCAGTACTTC. The rearrangement joins TRBV27 to TRBJ2-7, with 8 bases aligning to TRBD2. Germline CDR1 reads MNHEY; CDR2 reads SMNVEV (reference sequence). The CDR3 is 15 amino acids.

V and J are TRBV7-3 and TRBJ2-5; tentatively, D is TRBD2 (7 bases). Germline-derived CDR1 and CDR2 are SGHTA and FQGTGA. Trimming took 2 bases from V and 5 from J, leaving 15 bases between them. The CDR3 runs 15 residues. As DNA, the CDR3 is TGTGCCAGCAGCTTATATGCGGGGGCAGTTGAGACCCAGTACTTC. This gives the protein CASSLYAGAVETQYF.

The chain employs TRBV15 and TRBJ1-4; perhaps TRBD1 as D (6 bases). CDR1 is LNHNV, CDR2 YYDKDF, per germline (reference sequence). CDR3 length equals 15 residues. V was trimmed by 1 base and J by 8 bases, leaving 14 bases between them. CDR3 sequence: CATSRARGVEEKLFF. CDR3 DNA sequence: TGTGCCACCAGCAGAGCCAGGGGAGTAGAGGAAAAACTGTTTTTT.

The chain is built from TRBV9 and TRBJ1-2; D is unclear. Trimming stripped 4 bases from V and 5 bases from J, with 12 bases between. Germline assignment: CDR1 SGDLS and CDR2 YYNGEE. This CDR3 comprises 13 residues. The CDR3 DNA reads as TGTGCCAGCAGCCCCCCGGAGGAATATGGCTACACCTTC. Its translation: CASSPPEEYGYTF.

V is TRBV21-1 and J is TRBJ2-1; the DNA was not used to check the table's D call, TRBD2. TRBV21-1 is reported as a pseudogene. The CDR3 has 17 residues. The CDR3 bases are TGTGCCAGCAGCGGAGGGGAGCGGGAGGGCCTCGGCAATGAGCAGTTCTTC. This gives the protein CASSGGEREGLGNEQFF.

V and J are TRBV2 and TRBJ1-2; 7 bases match TRBD1. Looked up from germline, CDR1 is SNHLY and CDR2 is FYNNEI. This CDR3 spans 14 amino acids. Trimming cost V 5 bases and J 0 bases; bases outside gene matches: 3. The CDR3 protein is CASSRGQANYGYTF. The CDR3 DNA sequence: TGTGCCAGCAGTCGAGGACAGGCTAACTATGGCTACACCTTC. Filled out from reference TRBV2 and TRBJ1-2, the complete variable domain reads EPEVTQTPSHQVTQMGQEVILRCVPISNHLYFYWYRQILGQKVEFLVSFYNNEISEKSEIFDDQFSVERPDGSNFTLKIRSTKLEDSAMYFCASSRGQANYGYTFGSGTRLTVV.

The chain is built from TRBV7-9 and TRBJ1-1, with D possibly being TRBD1 (6 bases). The CDR3 has 16 amino acids. The V end was cut by 2 bases, the J end by 0 bases, with 13 bases between. The germline V gene encodes CDR1 SEHNR and CDR2 FQNEAQ (reference sequence). The CDR3 reads CASSLPRTAMNTEAFF. CDR3 DNA sequence: TGTGCCAGCAGCTTACCCAGGACAGCGATGAACACTGAAGCTTTCTTT.

The V call is TRBV7-8, the J call TRBJ2-1; a possible D gene is TRBD1 (6 bases). The CDR3 consists of 14 residues. V lost 5 bases and J 1 base, leaving 9 bases between the germline ends. Germline assignment: CDR1 SGHVS and CDR2 FQNEAQ. This CDR3 reads CASSRDRSYNEQFF. The CDR3 DNA reads as TGTGCCAGCAGCCGAGACAGGTCCTACAATGAGCAGTTCTTC.

The chain couples TRBV10-1 to TRBJ2-1; the match to TRBD2 covers 14 bases. After removal of 0 bases from V and 4 bases from J, the junction contained 11 bases not matched to a gene. This CDR3 is built from 20 residues. Germline assignment: CDR1 WNHNN and CDR2 SYGVQD (reference sequence). The CDR3 bases are TGCGCCAGCAGTGAGTCGAAATCCGGGACTAGCGGGAGATCATACAATGAGCAGTTCTTC. Translated: CASSESKSGTSGRSYNEQFF.

The rearrangement joins TRBV27 to TRBJ2-1; 7 bases fit TRBD2. There are 13 residues in the CDR3. The V gene's germline CDR1 is MNHEY and CDR2 SMNVEV (reference sequence). The trim removed 6 bases at V and 4 bases at J, leaving 3 bases unmatched. CDR3 loop: CASRNSGYNEQFF. The CDR3 DNA reads as TGTGCCAGCAGGAATAGCGGGTACAATGAGCAGTTCTTC.

This clone came up once. V usage is TRBV5-4 and J usage is TRBJ2-3, with a weak D call TRBD1 (6 bases). This CDR3 is built from 13 residues. Germline values: CDR1 SGHNT, CDR2 YYREEE (reference sequence). Trimming took off 0 bases at V and 6 bases at J, with 8 bases between the two ends. CDR3 DNA: TGTGCCAGCAGCTTGGACAGGGTTGATACGCAGTATTTT. As protein: CASSLDRVDTQYF.

The CDR3 reads CASSLIAGSSYEQYF. Here the CDR3 DNA reads TGTGCCAGTAGTCTTATAGCGGGCAGCTCCTACGAGCAGTACTTC. This chain uses TRBV19 with TRBJ2-7; 7 bases align to TRBD2. Unmatched junction bases numbered 7, after V lost 5 bases and J lost 0 bases. Germline V gene sequence: CDR1 LNHDA, CDR2 SQIVND (reference sequence). The CDR3 runs to 15 residues.

This clone appeared a single time. The V and J genes are TRBV18 and TRBJ2-3; D perhaps matches TRBD2 (6 bases). V lost 6 bases and J lost 6, with 16 bases in between. CDR3 length equals 14 residues. Looked up from germline, CDR1 is KGHSH and CDR2 is LQKENI. The CDR3 region has the DNA TGTGCCAGCTCGCAGAAGGCGGGGCCGGATACGCAGTATTTT. Protein product: CASSQKAGPDTQYF.

The J gene is TRBJ1-5, the V gene TRBV28, with TRBD1 as a possible D gene (5 bases). CDR3 size: 15 residues. CDR1 MDHEN and CDR2 SYDVKM come from the germline V gene. Trimming stripped 3 bases from V and 6 bases from J, with 15 bases between. The CDR3 nucleotides are TGTGCCAGCAGTTTCTTCCAGGGAATAAGTCAGCCCCAGCATTTT. This codes for CASSFFQGISQPQHF.

V usage is TRBV27 and J usage is TRBJ2-1; 9 bases line up with TRBD1. The germline gives CDR1 MNHEY, CDR2 SMNVEV (reference sequence). CDR3 size: 16 residues. V lost 3 bases, J lost 5 bases, and 8 bases stayed unmatched. The CDR3 here is CASSFLGQGNHNEQFF. CDR3 nucleotides: TGTGCCAGCAGTTTTCTGGGACAGGGTAATCACAATGAGCAGTTCTTC.

The chain carries TRBV9 and TRBJ2-7; 12 bases are shared with TRBD2. CDR1 is SGDLS and CDR2 is YYNGEE in the germline V gene. This CDR3 contains 18 residues. Trimming removed 4 bases from V and 3 bases from J; junction bases left unmatched: 14. DNA of the CDR3: TGTGCCAGCAGCATTGGCCCGACTAGCGGGGGAGTATACTACGAGCAGTACTTC. Encoded protein: CASSIGPTSGGVYYEQYF.

The chain recombines TRBV11-3 with TRBJ2-7; TRBD2 agrees at 8 bases. CDR1 and CDR2 (germline): SGHNT, YENEEA. After removal of 1 base from V and 4 bases from J, the junction contained 6 bases not matched to a gene. This CDR3 has 15 residues. CDR3 sequence: CASSLVSAGAYEQYF. The CDR3 bases are TGTGCCAGCAGCTTAGTTTCAGCGGGAGCTTACGAGCAGTACTTC.